The 17 T cell receptor beta chains below all came from one sample that was sequenced in a study of blood T cells in healthy people across ages (dated by TCRdb to 2013 to 2016). The library was built by means of 5' RACE. Sequenced using an Illumina HiSeq 2500. A second PCR of about 7 to 12 cycles was run with a J-beta primer mix and a sample-barcoded 5' primer. TCRdb redid the processing of the public reads, applying fastp at Q25 and MiXCR, and retained in-frame beta chains. A single entry per CDR3 protein holds the most common genes and DNA from its merged rows. Within this sample are 910,000 or so distinct CDR3 sequences, with 51% of them counted one time only. Clones ranked in the top ten supply 20% to 25% of the sample. The material sequenced was blood. The receptors here all came from an older woman in good health.

CDR3 loop: CASSQGTSGRREEQFF. The CDR3 DNA reads as TGTGCCAGCAGCCAAGGGACTAGCGGGAGAAGAGAAGAGCAGTTCTTC. V gene TRBV7-9 combines with J gene TRBJ2-1, with 14 bases lining up with TRBD2. The CDR3 has 16 residues. Germline-derived CDR1 and CDR2 are SEHNR and FQNEAQ (reference sequence). After removal of 5 bases from V and 10 bases from J, the junction contained 10 bases not matched to a gene.

This clonotype was seen a few times. The CDR3 loop is CATSRENLPTDTQYF. The CDR3, as DNA: TGTGCCACCAGCAGAGAAAACCTACCCACAGATACGCAGTATTTT. The V gene is TRBV15, the J gene TRBJ2-3, with unresolved D. Germline CDR1 reads LNHNV; CDR2 reads YYDKDF (reference sequence). The CDR3 totals 15 residues. Trimming removed 0 bases at V and 2 bases at J, with 9 bases between.

The J gene is TRBJ2-1, the V gene TRBV29-1, with 8 bases fitting TRBD2. Germline V lookup: CDR1 SQVTM, CDR2 ANQGSEA. The CDR3 covers 15 residues. Trimming removed 3 bases from V and 0 bases from J; junction bases left unmatched: 4. CDR3 in DNA: TGCAGCGTTGACGGCGGGAGGTCCTCCTACAATGAGCAGTTCTTC. Residues: CSVDGGRSSYNEQFF.

The sample holds a few counts of this clonotype. The chain links TRBV27 to TRBJ2-6, with 10 bases aligning to TRBD2. The germline CDR1 and CDR2 sequences are MNHEY and SMNVEV (reference sequence). The CDR3 contains 22 residues. With V trimmed by 6 bases and J by 1 base, 21 bases remained unmatched. CDR3 amino acids: CASRPPRTGLLAGASGANVLTF. CDR3 nucleotides: TGTGCCAGCAGACCACCCCGGACAGGGCTGCTAGCGGGAGCGTCTGGGGCCAACGTCCTGACTTTC.

The V and J genes are TRBV27 and TRBJ2-7, with D perhaps TRBD2 (5 bases). With the DNA end fitting TRBJ2-5 better, the J assignment may be wrong. Per germline, CDR1 MNHEY and CDR2 SMNVEV (reference sequence). This CDR3 has 13 amino acids. The CDR3 DNA reads as TGTGCCAGCAGTTTCCAAGCGGAAGAGACCCAGTACTTC. Its translation: CASSFQAEETQYF.

The chain joins TRBV7-6 to TRBJ2-7; TRBD2 agrees at 7 bases. The assigned J gene may be wrong: the sequence end matches TRBJ2-5 better. Germline V gene data show CDR1 as SGHVS and CDR2 as FNYEAQ. The CDR3 consists of 15 residues. The CDR3 sequence is CASSPWSGVGETQYF. CDR3 in DNA: TGTGCCAGCAGCCCGTGGAGCGGGGTAGGGGAGACCCAGTACTTC.

The V and J genes are TRBV28 and TRBJ2-1; 12 nucleotides align to TRBD2. V shed 8 bases, J shed 8 bases, and the junction held 10 bases outside the gene matches. The germline gives CDR1 MDHEN, CDR2 SYDVKM. This CDR3 region has 15 residues. The CDR3 bases are TGTGCCAGCGCAAGGCTAGCGGGAGGGCGGGATGAGCAGTTCTTC. Translation: CASARLAGGRDEQFF.

This clonotype came up a few times. V usage is TRBV2 and J usage is TRBJ2-7; D is possibly TRBD1 or TRBD2 (5 bases each). In germline, CDR1 is SNHLY, CDR2 FYNNEI. Trimming cost V 8 bases and J 4 bases, with 18 bases left between them. The CDR3 is 14 amino acids. CDR3 in amino acids: CASSLFGAKYEQYF. The DNA of the CDR3 is TGTGCCAGCTCTCTGTTCGGGGCGAAATACGAGCAGTACTTC.

The CDR3 protein is CASSLALVERAQNEAFF. In DNA form, the CDR3 reads TGTGCCAGCAGCTTAGCTTTGGTGGAAAGGGCACAGAATGAAGCTTTCTTT. The V and J genes are TRBV7-9 and TRBJ1-1; D is ambiguous. CDR1 and CDR2 from the germline V gene are SEHNR and FQNEAQ (reference sequence). With 0 bases removed from V and 7 bases from J, the gap between germline ends came to 21 bases. The CDR3 contains 17 residues.

A few counts support this clonotype. V gene TRBV12-3 or TRBV12-4 combines with J gene TRBJ2-6; D is perhaps TRBD1 (6 bases). Trimming took 7 bases from V and 0 from J, leaving 16 bases between them. This CDR3 has 17 residues. The CDR3 loop is CASTLRTESSGANVLTF. The CDR3 DNA reads TGTGCCAGCACCCTTAGGACAGAGAGCTCTGGGGCCAACGTCCTGACTTTC.

This clonotype has just a few counts. The chain links TRBV6-5 to TRBJ2-5; 7 bases match TRBD2. CDR3 length: 14 amino acids. V shed 4 bases, J shed 5 bases, and the junction held 7 bases outside the gene matches. Germline CDR1 and CDR2: MNHEY and SVGAGI. The CDR3 coding sequence is TGTGCCAGCAGTTGGGGCGGGAGAATGGAGACCCAGTACTTC. Translating it yields CASSWGGRMETQYF.

This clonotype was seen repeatedly, ten times or more. The chain links TRBV6-2 or TRBV6-3 to TRBJ2-7; 8 bases are a match to TRBD2. The germline V gene has CDR1 MNHEY and CDR2 SVGEGT. This CDR3 has 15 residues. Trimming removed 7 bases from V and 2 bases from J; junction bases left unmatched: 10. The CDR3 DNA follows: TGTGCCAGCATGGAAGCGGCGGGAGGAGCCTACGAGCAGTACTTC. Its translation is CASMEAAGGAYEQYF.

V gene TRBV20-1 combines with J gene TRBJ2-4, with TRBD1 matching over 12 bases. This CDR3 region has 17 residues. Germline loops: CDR1 DFQATT, CDR2 SNEGSKA (reference sequence). Trimming took 0 bases from V and 8 from J; bases not matched to a gene: 11. CDR3 in amino acids: CSARDLPGDRGQYIQYF. In DNA form, the CDR3 reads TGCAGTGCTAGAGATCTGCCCGGGGACAGGGGGCAGTACATTCAGTACTTC.

The V call is TRBV6-1, the J call TRBJ2-3; TRBD2 matches 7 bases. Germline lookup yields CDR1 MNHNS and CDR2 SASEGT. V gave up 6 bases and J gave up 3 bases; unmatched junction bases: 9. The CDR3 length is 15 residues. DNA of the CDR3: TGTGCCAGCAGGGATGCGGGAGCTCTAACAGATACGCAGTATTTT. Residues: CASRDAGALTDTQYF.

This clonotype has more than one count but fewer than ten. The rearrangement links TRBV20-1 to TRBJ2-1; 10 bases are a match to TRBD2. V lost 6 bases, J lost 3 bases, and 8 bases stayed unmatched. Germline values: CDR1 DFQATT, CDR2 SNEGSKA (reference sequence). The CDR3 is made up of 15 amino acids. This chain's CDR3 is CSATPGTSDYNEQFF. For the CDR3, the DNA is TGCAGTGCAACCCCCGGGACTAGCGACTACAATGAGCAGTTCTTC.

This chain uses TRBV2 with TRBJ1-2; D is possibly TRBD1 (5 bases). The CDR3 has 14 residues. The V end was cut by 8 bases, the J end by 4 bases, with 17 bases between. Per germline, CDR1 SNHLY and CDR2 FYNNEI. This CDR3 reads CASERDTRVYGYTF. In DNA form, the CDR3 reads TGTGCCAGCGAAAGAGATACCAGGGTCTATGGCTACACCTTC.

This sequence joins TRBV6-2 or TRBV6-3 and TRBJ2-5, with D possibly matching TRBD1 (6 bases). CDR1 MNHEY and CDR2 SVGEGT come from the germline V gene. This CDR3 comprises 13 residues. V lost 4 bases and J lost 5, with 11 bases in between. The CDR3 nucleotides read TGTGCCAGCAGTTGGGGACATTTGGAGACCCAGTACTTC. Amino acid sequence: CASSWGHLETQYF.